This T cell receptor beta chain was captured by sequencing in a study of tumor-infiltrating lymphocytes in primary liver carcinoma. TCR beta cDNA was made from 500 ng total RNA with a constant-region primer. Each TCR beta library was derived from three nested multiplex PCR rounds that employed slightly modified ARM-PCR. From the multiplex PCR reads, TCRdb called clonotypes with MiXCR, one entry per CDR3 protein. The sample shows tens of thousands of distinct CDR3 sequences, 71% of them seen only once. For each extraction, RNA and DNA were obtained together from about 20-30 mg of unsorted bulk tissue. The TCR sequence derives from a man between 40 and 49 years old with primary liver carcinoma and hepatitis B virus infection. Sequenced input: liver tumor tissue from sampling region 5. Subset denoted: tumor region T5, tumor centre.

CDR3 loop: CASNTGQGGYEQYF. CDR3 DNA sequence: TGCGCCAGCAATACTGGACAGGGGGGCTACGAGCAGTACTTC. V and J are TRBV10-2 and TRBJ2-7; 10 nucleotides align to TRBD1. V dropped 7 bases and J dropped 3; count of bases not matched to a gene: 6. The germline CDR1 and CDR2 sequences are WSHSY and SAAADI. This CDR3 region has 14 residues.